Below, 16 T cell receptor beta chains from the same sample are listed, as sequenced in a study of blood T cell repertoires in COVID-19. Generated by immunoSEQ multiplex PCR, the TCRdb table keeps only in-frame clones and is missing some. There are approximately 98,000 clones in the sample; around four fifths occur only once, and about 4% lies in the top ten. Sequenced: peripheral blood. The receptors here all came from a woman in her 70s with acute or convalescent COVID-19.

The J gene is TRBJ1-2, the V gene TRBV28; 7 positions match TRBD1. CDR1 MDHEN and CDR2 SYDVKM come from the germline V gene. The CDR3 spans 14 residues. V lost 6 bases and J lost 8; bases outside the gene matches: 12. CDR3 sequence reads: CASSTGQHLGGYTF. The CDR3 DNA follows: TGTGCCAGCAGCACGGGACAGCACTTGGGCGGCTACACCTTC.

This clone was counted once. V usage is TRBV12-3 or TRBV12-4 and J usage is TRBJ1-5; possibly TRBD1 for D (6 bases). Between the trimmed V and J ends, which lost 8 bases and 3 bases, there was a span of 11 bases. The CDR3 has 13 amino acids. The CDR3 region is CASRGQNNQPQHF. The CDR3 DNA is TGTGCCAGCCGTGGACAGAACAATCAGCCCCAGCATTTT.

This chain links TRBV3-1 (or the pseudogene TRBV3-2) with TRBJ2-1, with 12 bases aligning to TRBD2. The CDR3 sequence is 20 residues long. Trimming cost V 0 bases and J 5 bases; bases outside gene matches: 14. Germline V gene sequence: CDR1 LGHDT, CDR2 YNNKEL (reference sequence). The CDR3 loop reads CASSQDWGGLAGSRNNEQFF. CDR3 DNA: TGTGCCAGCAGCCAAGATTGGGGCGGACTAGCGGGATCGCGGAACAATGAGCAGTTCTTC.

J is TRBJ1-4 and V is TRBV3-1 (or the pseudogene TRBV3-2); maybe TRBD1 (6 bases). The CDR3 runs 16 residues. Germline assignment: CDR1 LGHDT and CDR2 YNNKEL (reference sequence). V was cut by 5 bases and J by 3 bases, with 16 bases left in between. In DNA, the CDR3 is TGTGCCAGCAGCGTACGGTCGGGGGGGCCTAATGAAAAACTGTTTTTT. Translation gives CASSVRSGGPNEKLFF.

The rearrangement uses TRBV7-3 and TRBJ1-6; D is possibly TRBD1 (6 bases). CDR3 length equals 16 residues. The ends were cut back, 4 bases at V and 7 bases at J, with 17 bases in the middle. Looked up from germline, CDR1 is SGHTA and CDR2 is FQGTGA. The CDR3 coding sequence is TGTGCCAGCAGCTCCCAAACCAGGGGCCTAAATTCACCCCTCCACTTT. It codes for CASSSQTRGLNSPLHF.

V is TRBV5-8 and J is TRBJ2-2; a possible D gene is TRBD2 (5 bases). From germline, CDR1 is SGHTS and CDR2 YDEGEE. The ends were cut back, 6 bases at V and 1 base at J, with 16 bases in the middle. The CDR3 runs 16 residues. CDR3 residues: CASTFGAGRNTGELFF. In DNA, the CDR3 is TGTGCCAGCACCTTTGGTGCGGGTAGGAACACCGGGGAGCTGTTTTTT.

The rearrangement uses TRBV27 and TRBJ1-2; 9 bases are a match to TRBD1. Per germline, CDR1 MNHEY and CDR2 SMNVEV (reference sequence). CDR3 length: 14 amino acids. Trimming removed 5 bases from V and 5 bases from J; junction bases left unmatched: 6. Here the CDR3 reads CASSPGQGRYGYTF. In DNA form, the CDR3 reads TGTGCCAGCAGTCCCGGACAGGGGCGGTATGGCTACACCTTC.

The chain uses TRBV28 and TRBJ1-2; D call uncertain. Germline CDR1 and CDR2: MDHEN and SYDVKM. CDR3 size: 13 residues. V was clipped by 3 bases and J by 5 bases, with 10 bases between them. CDR3 sequence: CASSFGPQYGYTF. For the CDR3, the DNA is TGTGCCAGCAGTTTTGGGCCCCAGTATGGCTACACCTTC.

This clone is a singleton in its sample. V gene TRBV28 combines with J gene TRBJ1-1; a weak D match, TRBD1 (6 bases). The CDR3 has 17 residues. CDR1 and CDR2 from the germline V gene are MDHEN and SYDVKM. Trimming stripped 5 bases from V and 1 base from J, with 20 bases between. The CDR3 sequence: CASSPLLYGGRNTEAFF. The CDR3 bases are TGTGCCAGCAGTCCCCTACTTTATGGGGGCCGGAACACTGAAGCTTTCTTT.

The CDR3 loop is CASVAGNQPQHF. CDR3 DNA sequence: TGTGCCAGCGTCGCAGGCAATCAGCCCCAGCATTTT. The rearrangement joins TRBV28 to TRBJ1-5; D not resolved. The length of the CDR3 is 12 residues. Germline CDR1 MDHEN, CDR2 SYDVKM. Trimming stripped 8 bases from V and 2 bases from J, with 7 bases between.

This clone appeared once. The chain uses TRBV5-1 and TRBJ1-2; D is unclear. This CDR3 is built from 13 residues. Trimming removed 4 bases at V and 5 bases at J, with 12 bases between. The germline gives CDR1 SGHRS, CDR2 YFSETQ. DNA for the CDR3: TGCGCCAGCAGCCAGGAGGACCGATATGGCTACACCTTC. It codes for CASSQEDRYGYTF.

The sample holds a few counts of this clone. The J gene is TRBJ1-5, the V gene TRBV5-8; D is possibly TRBD1 (6 bases). Germline assignment: CDR1 SGHTS and CDR2 YDEGEE. V was pared by 1 base and J by 0 bases, with 11 bases between. This CDR3 region has 16 residues. This CDR3 reads CASSLLGADSNQPQHF. CDR3 nucleotides: TGTGCCAGCAGCTTGCTGGGGGCAGATAGCAATCAGCCCCAGCATTTT.

V is TRBV3-1 (or the pseudogene TRBV3-2) and J is TRBJ2-2; 7 nucleotides align to TRBD1. The ends lost 1 base at V and 0 bases at J; junction bases unmatched: 8. Per germline, CDR1 LGHDT and CDR2 YNNKEL (reference sequence). This CDR3 region has 18 residues. The CDR3 is CASSQVYRQGSNTGELFF. The CDR3 DNA sequence: TGTGCCAGCAGCCAAGTTTACCGACAGGGTTCGAACACCGGGGAGCTGTTTTTT.

The CDR3 DNA sequence: TGTGCCAGCCCTCCTCCAACGGGGGGGATTTACAATGAGCAGTTCTTC. This sequence encodes CASPPPTGGIYNEQFF. The chain joins TRBV28 to TRBJ2-1; 8 nucleotides line up with TRBD2. After removal of 8 bases from V and 4 bases from J, the junction contained 13 bases not matched to a gene. The CDR3 spans 16 residues. Germline V gene sequence: CDR1 MDHEN, CDR2 SYDVKM.

This chain uses TRBV7-2 with TRBJ1-4; 7 bases are shared with TRBD1. J gave up 3 bases and V 5 bases, and 6 bases lay outside the gene matches. This CDR3 region has 15 residues. CDR1 is SGHTA, CDR2 FQGNSA, per germline. The DNA of the CDR3 is TGTGCCAGCAGCGGCCAGACAGGGCCTAATGAAAAACTGTTTTTT. Amino acid sequence: CASSGQTGPNEKLFF.

V is TRBV7-9 and J is TRBJ2-3; 7 nucleotides line up with TRBD2. Germline V lookup: CDR1 SEHNR, CDR2 FQNEAQ (reference sequence). J lost 0 bases, V lost 4 bases, and 7 bases had no gene match. There are 16 residues in the CDR3. The CDR3 reads CASSWRLALSTDTQYF. The CDR3 DNA follows: TGTGCCAGCAGCTGGAGACTAGCCCTAAGCACAGATACGCAGTATTTT.